The entry below describes one T cell receptor (beta chain). The V end lost 4 bases, the J end lost 5 bases, and 14 bases lay between the germline ends. The germline CDR1 and CDR2 sequences are SGHTA and FQGNSA. The CDR3 runs to 14 residues. The data are from a study of shared clonotypes between healthy human individuals. The assay was immunoSEQ multiplex PCR, and TCRdb's table has in-frame clones only and misses some. Of some 530,000 clones listed, 70% to 85% are singletons. J is TRBJ1-2 and V is TRBV7-2; weak D call: TRBD1 (5 bases). This clonotype originated in a woman between 40 and 55 years old in good health. Some clones in this sample may be carry-over from other donors' samples. The sequencing sample was made of PBMCs. CDR3 bases: TGTGCCAGCAGCTCGACGGGACTGACATATGGCTACACCTTC. This codes for CASSSTGLTYGYTF.